Below are 13 T cell receptor beta chains sequenced from a single sample in a study of shared clonotypes between healthy human individuals. TCRdb's table, derived via immunoSEQ multiplex PCR, lists solely in-frame clones and lacks some. The sample has millions of clones, just over 90% seen once. Naive CD8 isolation took CD45RO-negative cells positively selected for CCR7 and excluded terminally differentiated effector memory CD45RA+ cells. Sequenced: naive CD8+ T cells from PBMCs. These receptors originate from a man younger than 35 in good health. Some clones in this sample may be carry-over from other donors' samples.

The DNA of the CDR3 is TGTGCCAGCAGCCCCGCGGCAGACTTTAACTATGGCTACACCTTC. It translates to CASSPAADFNYGYTF. This rearrangement joins TRBV7-8 to TRBJ1-2; no firm D call. Germline-derived CDR1 and CDR2 are SGHVS and FQNEAQ. The CDR3 sequence is 15 residues long. The V and J ends lost 5 bases and 1 base respectively, with 14 bases between them.

J is TRBJ1-2 and V is TRBV10-3; D might be TRBD1 (6 bases). The CDR3 has 12 residues. Trimming pared 6 bases from V and 6 bases from J, leaving 11 bases between. The germline V gene has CDR1 ENHRY and CDR2 SYGVKD. The CDR3 sequence: CAIRDPGDGYTF. DNA of the CDR3: TGTGCCATCAGGGATCCAGGGGATGGCTACACCTTC.

V and J are TRBV28 and TRBJ2-2, with 8 bases lining up with TRBD2. The CDR3 loop spans 15 amino acids. Trimming at V came to 6 bases and at J to 4 bases, leaving 7 bases not matched to a gene. The V gene's germline CDR1 is MDHEN and CDR2 SYDVKM. In nucleotides, the CDR3 is TGTGCCAGCAGGACCCTAGCGGGCGGCACCGGGGAGCTGTTTTTT. It encodes CASRTLAGGTGELFF.

This sequence joins TRBV11-2 and TRBJ2-7; TRBD1 or TRBD2 may be the D gene (5 bases each). Trimming pared 4 bases from V and 3 bases from J, leaving 7 bases between. Germline V gives CDR1 SGHAT, CDR2 FQNNGV. This CDR3 spans 12 amino acids. The DNA for the CDR3 is TGTGCCAGCAGCTGGGACGGCTACGAGCAGTACTTC. It specifies CASSWDGYEQYF.

CDR3 protein: CASSLAWGEEQYF. In DNA, the CDR3 is TGTGCCAGCAGCTTAGCATGGGGAGAAGAGCAGTACTTC. The chain combines TRBV7-6 with TRBJ2-7, with a possible D match to TRBD2 (5 bases). CDR1 is SGHVS, CDR2 FNYEAQ, per germline. Trimming shortened V by 0 bases and J by 7 bases, and 10 bases separated the two germline ends. This CDR3 has 13 residues.

The chain links TRBV7-3 to TRBJ2-7, with 12 bases fitting TRBD2. The CDR3 is made up of 14 amino acids. Germline V CDR1 and CDR2: SGHTA, FQGTGA. Losses at the gene ends were 5 bases for V and 5 bases for J; bases not matched to a gene: 4. The CDR3 loop reads CASSLAGGRNEQYF. Written as DNA, the CDR3 is TGTGCCAGCAGCCTAGCGGGAGGGCGCAACGAGCAGTACTTC.

This clone appeared a single time. The chain joins TRBV7-3 to TRBJ2-2; the match to TRBD1 covers 7 bases. The CDR3 contains 16 residues. V shed 3 bases and J 5 bases; nucleotides not matched to a gene: 9. Germline V lookup: CDR1 SGHTA, CDR2 FQGTGA. Here the CDR3 DNA reads TGTGCCAGCAGCTTTGTAGGGGGCGAGTCAACCGGGGAGCTGTTTTTT. Amino acids: CASSFVGGESTGELFF.

The chain recombines TRBV25-1 with TRBJ2-5; D may be TRBD1 or TRBD2 (5 bases each). Germline loops: CDR1 MGHDK, CDR2 SYGVNS. CDR3 size: 14 residues. The V and J ends lost 3 bases and 1 base respectively, with 9 bases between them. CDR3 sequence (DNA): TGTGCCAGCAGTGATTACGGGGCCCAAGAGACCCAGTACTTC. It encodes CASSDYGAQETQYF. The complete variable domain, with remaining parts taken from reference TRBV25-1 and TRBJ2-5, reads EADIYQTPRYLVIGTGKKITLECSQTMGHDKMYWYQQDPGMELHLIHYSYGVNSTEKGDLSSESTVSRIRTEHFPLTLESARPSHTSQYLCASSDYGAQETQYFGPGTRLLVL.

This clone was picked up one time. This chain uses TRBV27 with TRBJ2-3, with 10 bases aligning to TRBD2. Trimming removed 3 bases from V and 3 bases from J; junction bases left unmatched: 6. The CDR3 covers 16 residues. Germline assignment: CDR1 MNHEY and CDR2 SMNVEV (reference sequence). CDR3 sequence: CASSLEPGLATDTQYF. DNA of the CDR3: TGTGCCAGCAGTTTGGAACCGGGACTAGCGACAGATACGCAGTATTTT.

The chain is built from TRBV6-1 and TRBJ2-7, with D possibly being TRBD1 (6 bases). The germline gives CDR1 MNHNS, CDR2 SASEGT. The CDR3 extends over 12 amino acids. Trimming pared 6 bases from V and 3 bases from J, leaving 9 bases between. CDR3 nucleotide sequence: TGTGCCAGCAGCCGGGACATCTACGAGCAGTACTTC. The encoded protein is CASSRDIYEQYF.

V gene TRBV7-9 combines with J gene TRBJ2-1; D may be TRBD1 or TRBD2 (5 bases each). This CDR3 contains 15 residues. V lost 5 bases, J lost 0 bases, and 11 bases lay in between. From germline, CDR1 is SEHNR and CDR2 FQNEAQ (reference sequence). The CDR3 DNA follows: TGTGCCAGCAGCCATTCTGGGGGCTCCTACAATGAGCAGTTCTTC. Its protein is CASSHSGGSYNEQFF. The full variable domain, its missing parts supplied by reference TRBV7-9 and TRBJ2-1, is DTGVSQNPRHKITKRGQNVTFRCDPISEHNRLYWYRQTLGQGPEFLTYFQNEAQLEKSRLLSDRFSAERPKGSFSTLEIQRTEQGDSAMYLCASSHSGGSYNEQFFGPGTRLTVL.

The V call is TRBV27, the J call TRBJ2-5, with 7 bases lining up with TRBD2. The CDR3 is made up of 13 amino acids. V lost 2 bases to trimming and J lost 10 bases; unmatched junction nucleotides: 7. Germline CDR1 MNHEY, CDR2 SMNVEV (reference sequence). As DNA, the CDR3 is TGTGCCAGCAGTTTAAAGGGAGGGAGAGACCAGTACTTC. It encodes CASSLKGGRDQYF.

This chain links TRBV5-5 with TRBJ1-4, with a tentative D call TRBD1 (5 bases). This CDR3 comprises 16 residues. Trimming shortened V by 5 bases and J by 5 bases, and 19 bases separated the two germline ends. The germline V gene has CDR1 SGHKS and CDR2 YYEKEE (reference sequence). The CDR3 sequence is CASRPSPGGTNEKLFF. For the CDR3, the DNA is TGTGCCAGCAGACCAAGCCCCGGGGGGACCAATGAAAAACTGTTTTTT.